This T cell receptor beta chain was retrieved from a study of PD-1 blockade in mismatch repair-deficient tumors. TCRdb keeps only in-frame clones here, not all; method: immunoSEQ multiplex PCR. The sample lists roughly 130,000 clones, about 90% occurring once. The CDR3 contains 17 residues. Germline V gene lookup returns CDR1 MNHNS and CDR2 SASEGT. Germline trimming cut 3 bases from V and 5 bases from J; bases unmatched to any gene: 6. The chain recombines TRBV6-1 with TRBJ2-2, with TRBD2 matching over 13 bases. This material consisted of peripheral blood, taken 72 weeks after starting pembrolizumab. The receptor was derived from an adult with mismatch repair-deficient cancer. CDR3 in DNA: TGTGCCAGCAGTGACTGGACTAGCGGGAGCATGACCGGGGAGCTGTTTTTT. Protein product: CASSDWTSGSMTGELFF.